Shown below are 23 T cell receptor beta chains from a single sample sequenced in a study of regulatory T cells in long-lasting Graves disease. The time point denotes: newly diagnosed GD, antithyroid drugs for less than 3 months. The TCR library was made from RNA that had been extracted from PBMCs in TRIzol. CDR3-region Arm-PCR and iRepertoire HTBI primers produced the TCR beta libraries. TCRdb called the multiplex PCR reads again in MiXCR, with one record for every CDR3 protein. The data show under 700,000 distinct CDR3 sequences, roughly 15% seen once. These records were also assigned to another study, of T cells in Graves' hyperthyroidism and ophthalmopathy.

This sample comprised peripheral blood mononuclear cells (PBMCs), obtained at new diagnosis, from a patient treated with antithyroid drugs. All receptors derive from a woman aged 35 to 60 with Graves disease.

The chain couples TRBV20-1 to TRBJ1-2; D is unclear. Germline V gene data show CDR1 as DFQATT and CDR2 as SNEGSKA (reference sequence). Trimming shortened V by 4 bases and J by 5 bases, and 11 bases separated the two germline ends. CDR3 length: 12 residues. Here the CDR3 DNA reads TGCAGTGCTATTGGCAGTTATTATGGCTACACCTTC. Translated: CSAIGSYYGYTF.

This clonotype was recorded at least ten times. The chain employs TRBV2 and TRBJ2-7, with 9 positions matching TRBD2. Per the germline V gene, CDR1 is SNHLY and CDR2 is FYNNEI. Trimming took 5 bases from V and 4 from J; bases not matched to a gene: 12. There are 16 residues in the CDR3. CDR3 sequence reads: CASSQPPGLASYEQYF. For the CDR3, the DNA is TGTGCCAGCAGTCAACCTCCGGGACTAGCATCGTACGAGCAGTACTTC.

The chain employs TRBV7-2 and TRBJ2-1; D not certain. With 2 bases removed from V and 13 bases from J, the gap between germline ends came to 3 bases. Germline CDR1 SGHTA, CDR2 FQGNSA. The CDR3 extends over 9 amino acids. CDR3 sequence reads: CASSLRQFF. The CDR3 region has the DNA TGTGCCAGCAGCTTACGTCAGTTCTTC. Combining the CDR3 with reference TRBV7-2 and TRBJ2-1 gives the whole variable domain GAGVSQSPSNKVTEKGKDVELRCDPISGHTALYWYRQSLGQGLEFLIYFQGNSAPDKSGLPSDRFSAERTGGSVSTLTIQRTQQEDSAVYLCASSLRQFFGPGTRLTVL.

This clonotype has only a few counts. This chain uses TRBV5-5 with TRBJ1-4, with a tentative D call TRBD1 (6 bases). Germline lookup yields CDR1 SGHKS and CDR2 YYEKEE (reference sequence). V dropped 3 bases and J dropped 0 bases, with 9 bases sitting between them. CDR3 length equals 15 residues. CDR3 sequence reads: CASSSGQTTNEKLFF. The CDR3 region has the DNA TGTGCCAGCAGCTCCGGACAGACAACTAATGAAAAACTGTTTTTT.

The sample holds many counts of this clonotype. This chain connects TRBV9 to TRBJ2-7, with a possible D match to TRBD2 (5 bases). CDR1 and CDR2 (germline): SGDLS, YYNGEE. Deletions cut 3 bases from V and 5 bases from J, with 12 bases between. The CDR3 spans 13 residues. The CDR3 DNA sequence: TGTGCCAGCAGCGAACTAGACAACCACGAGCAGTACTTC. As protein: CASSELDNHEQYF.

At least ten counts were recorded for this clonotype. The chain couples TRBV12-3 or TRBV12-4 to TRBJ1-1, with unresolved D. Trimming took 2 bases from V and 6 from J, leaving 7 bases between them. CDR3 length: 12 residues. CDR3 residues: CASSLSKAEAFF. CDR3 in DNA: TGTGCCAGCAGTTTATCTAAGGCTGAAGCTTTCTTT.

This clonotype was counted only a few times. V and J are TRBV29-1 and TRBJ1-1; unclear D gene. Trimming took off 5 bases at V and 0 bases at J, with 13 bases between the two ends. The CDR3 loop spans 14 amino acids. Germline V gene lookup returns CDR1 SQVTM and CDR2 ANQGSEA. CDR3 in DNA: TGCAGCGTTCAAACGGGGAACGTGAACACTGAAGCTTTCTTT. Its translation: CSVQTGNVNTEAFF.

This clonotype was found many times. The chain combines TRBV2 with TRBJ2-7; 8 nucleotides agree with TRBD1. Germline-derived CDR1 and CDR2 are SNHLY and FYNNEI. The ends lost 2 bases at V and 2 bases at J; junction bases unmatched: 5. CDR3 length: 15 amino acids. CDR3 sequence reads: CASSERRGPTYEQYF. The CDR3 bases are TGTGCCAGCAGTGAACGCAGGGGGCCGACCTACGAGCAGTACTTC.

This clonotype has only a few counts. This sequence joins TRBV11-3 and TRBJ2-5, with D perhaps being TRBD1 or TRBD2 (6 bases each). The CDR3 length is 14 residues. Germline CDR1 is SGHNT and CDR2 is YENEEA. V dropped 2 bases and J dropped 0 bases, with 7 bases sitting between them. The CDR3 is CASSLRGDQETQYF. The DNA of the CDR3 is TGTGCCAGCAGCTTAAGGGGGGACCAAGAGACCCAGTACTTC.

This clonotype was seen a handful of times. The chain is built from TRBV3-1 and TRBJ1-2; 8 bases are shared with TRBD1. Germline values: CDR1 LGHDT, CDR2 YNNKEL (reference sequence). CDR3 length: 15 amino acids. V was pared by 1 base and J by 3 bases, with 4 bases of the junction left unmatched. The CDR3 coding sequence is TGTGCCAGCAGCCAAGCCCCGACAGGGGACTATGGCTACACCTTC. This gives the protein CASSQAPTGDYGYTF.

Ten or more counts support this clonotype. This sequence joins TRBV3-1 and TRBJ2-7, with 8 positions matching TRBD2. J was trimmed by 5 bases and V by 7 bases; bases with no gene match: 13. The CDR3 extends over 15 amino acids. Germline CDR1 LGHDT, CDR2 YNNKEL (reference sequence). CDR3 sequence reads: CASTRGGLLSNEQYF. The CDR3 nucleotides read TGTGCCAGCACCCGGGGGGGCCTACTAAGCAACGAGCAGTACTTC.

This clonotype was picked up many times. V is TRBV6-1 and J is TRBJ1-1, with 8 bases lining up with TRBD1. Germline lookup yields CDR1 MNHNS and CDR2 SASEGT. The CDR3 totals 13 residues. J gave up 8 bases and V 6 bases, and 8 bases lay outside the gene matches. CDR3: CASSRTGQEEAFF. The CDR3 DNA is TGTGCCAGCAGCCGAACGGGACAGGAAGAAGCTTTCTTT.

In its sample, this clonotype was seen many times. V and J are TRBV12-3 or TRBV12-4 and TRBJ2-7; a possible D gene is TRBD1 (7 bases). The germline V and J ends were trimmed by 7 bases and 5 bases, with 12 bases remaining between them. This CDR3 has 12 amino acids. CDR3 nucleotides: TGTGCCAGCAATCAGGGGGGAGACGAGCAGTACTTC. The encoded protein is CASNQGGDEQYF.

In the case of this clonotype: This may be a read error, as it is one base from a much larger clone. This chain links TRBV5-1 with TRBJ2-5; D remains unclear. The CDR3 is made up of 13 amino acids. Germline V gives CDR1 SGHRS, CDR2 YFSETQ. The CDR3 DNA reads TGCGCCAGCGGCTTGGCGGCGCCAGAGACCCAGTACTTC. Translating gives CASGLAAPETQYF.

V is TRBV4-1 and J is TRBJ1-2; possible D gene TRBD1, 6 bases. The CDR3 totals 15 residues. V was clipped by 4 bases and J by 6 bases, with 18 bases between them. Germline assignment: CDR1 MGHRA and CDR2 YSYEKL. CDR3 DNA sequence: TGCGCCAGCAGCCCCCGGGCCAGGGGCAATGATGGCTACACCTTC. Its protein product is CASSPRARGNDGYTF.

This clonotype was seen at least ten times. This rearrangement joins TRBV6-1 to TRBJ1-5; 10 bases line up with TRBD1. After removal of 6 bases from V and 1 base from J, the junction contained 3 bases not matched to a gene. The V gene's germline CDR1 is MNHNS and CDR2 SASEGT. This CDR3 spans 15 amino acids. The CDR3 sequence is CASSTTGGSNQPQHF. In DNA form, the CDR3 reads TGTGCCAGCAGCACGACAGGGGGCAGCAATCAGCCCCAGCATTTT.

This clonotype has more than one count but fewer than ten. The rearrangement links TRBV6-5 to TRBJ2-1; 8 positions match TRBD2. Germline CDR1 reads MNHEY; CDR2 reads SVGAGI. After removal of 2 bases from V and 8 bases from J, the junction contained 14 bases not matched to a gene. This CDR3 has 17 residues. This chain's CDR3 is CASSYTLSGGHIDEQFF. In nucleotides, the CDR3 is TGTGCCAGCAGTTACACGTTATCGGGGGGGCATATCGATGAGCAGTTCTTC.

This clonotype was observed at least ten times. The chain recombines TRBV3-1 with TRBJ2-1, with D maybe TRBD1 (6 bases). The germline CDR1 and CDR2 sequences are LGHDT and YNNKEL (reference sequence). V lost 3 bases, J lost 7 bases, and 19 bases lay in between. This CDR3 is built from 16 residues. The CDR3 DNA reads TGTGCCAGCAGCCAGTTATCGGCAGGGGCGTCTAATGAGCAGTTCTTC. The encoded protein is CASSQLSAGASNEQFF.

This clonotype came up a few times. The chain couples TRBV9 to TRBJ2-1; the D gene is possibly TRBD2 (6 bases). The germline V and J ends were trimmed by 0 bases and 4 bases, with 11 bases remaining between them. Germline CDR1 is SGDLS and CDR2 is YYNGEE. This CDR3 has 15 residues. The CDR3 region is CASSVAGAGYNEQFF. CDR3 sequence (DNA): TGTGCCAGCAGCGTAGCTGGGGCGGGGTACAATGAGCAGTTCTTC.

In this sample, this clonotype turned up a few times. The chain is built from TRBV7-2 and TRBJ2-1; 12 nucleotides match TRBD2. This CDR3 has 16 residues. The ends lost 6 bases at V and 6 bases at J; junction bases unmatched: 9. CDR1 is SGHTA, CDR2 FQGNSA, per germline. CDR3 nucleotide sequence: TGTGCCAGCAGTCCACTAGCGGGGGGCGAATTCAATGAGCAGTTCTTC. Protein product: CASSPLAGGEFNEQFF.

Only a few counts were recorded for this clonotype. The V gene is TRBV6-1, the J gene TRBJ1-2; D gene ambiguous. This CDR3 has 9 amino acids. Trimming shortened V by 6 bases and J by 8 bases, and 4 bases separated the two germline ends. CDR1 and CDR2 (germline): MNHNS, SASEGT. CDR3 region: CASSPGYTF. Written as DNA, the CDR3 is TGTGCCAGCAGCCCGGGCTACACCTTC.

This clonotype was seen only a few times. V usage is TRBV6-5 and J usage is TRBJ2-7; D perhaps matches TRBD1 (6 bases). CDR1 MNHEY and CDR2 SVGAGI come from the germline V gene. The CDR3 loop spans 14 amino acids. The germline V and J ends were trimmed by 4 bases and 5 bases, with 15 bases remaining between them. CDR3 residues: CASSFQQGIDEQYF. In DNA, the CDR3 is TGTGCCAGCAGTTTTCAACAGGGAATCGACGAGCAGTACTTC.

Concerning this clonotype itself: A junction end diverges from the germline sequence, so it may reflect a read error. The genes are TRBV7-3 and TRBJ2-2, with D perhaps matching TRBD1 (7 bases). The CDR3 is 16 amino acids. Germline V CDR1 and CDR2: SGHTA, FQGTGA. The CDR3 bases are TGTGCCAGCAGCTCAACGGGACAGCGGAACACCGGGGGGCTGTTTTTT. Protein product: CASSSTGQRNTGGLFF.